The clone carrying this TCR beta chain was recorded only once. TCRdb keeps only in-frame clones here, not all; method: immunoSEQ multiplex PCR. Of 170,000 or so clones in the sample, roughly nine tenths are singletons; the top ten hold roughly 7.3%. This sample is drawn from a study of blood T cell repertoires in COVID-19. The length of the CDR3 is 15 residues. Losses at the gene ends were 4 bases for V and 1 base for J; bases not matched to a gene: 4. CDR1 MNHEY and CDR2 SVGAGI come from the germline V gene. V and J are TRBV6-5 and TRBJ1-1, with 9 bases identical to TRBD1. The specimen was PBMCs or T cells enriched from blood (not recorded which). The receptor was derived from a woman aged 45-59 years who had recovered from COVID-19. In nucleotides, the CDR3 is TGTGCCAGCAGTTCGGGACAGGGACGGAACACTGAAGCTTTCTTT. Translating it yields CASSSGQGRNTEAFF.